This T cell receptor (beta chain) was recovered during a study of T cell changes during pregnancy in multiple sclerosis (dated by TCRdb to between 2018 and 2021). Regarding the study in general: In women with multiple sclerosis, the researchers looked at how the T cell repertoire shifted as pregnancy progressed.

Library creation used the immunoSEQ multiplex PCR assay. As stored in TCRdb, this immuneACCESS dataset retains in-frame rearrangements with V and J assigned. A fraction of the clones does not appear; measured against another copy, unresolved V genes explain less than half of the discrepancy, and the remainder lacks a known reason. The sample has nearly 40,000 clones on record, roughly 94% of them singletons. The ten largest account for less than 0.8% of the sample. Regarding this clone: No antigen is known for it. The sample holds no much larger clone one base away, and base qualities are not on file.

The receptor was derived from a female donor with multiple sclerosis, enrolled in a pregnancy study. The sample consisted of CD4+ T cells from peripheral blood mononuclear cells, taken in the third trimester of pregnancy.

The CDR3 protein: CASSSTSGTGGSKQYF. The bases are TGTGCCAGCAGCTCGACCTCCGGGACAGGGGGCAGTAAGCAGTACTTC. The chain uses TRBV11-2 and TRBJ2-7, with 12 bases in between that match TRBD1. Looking up the germline V gene yields CDR1 SGHAT and CDR2 FQNNGV. From V the trimming removes 4 bases and from J it removes 8 bases, while the gene matches leave 12 bases of the junction unaccounted for. The CDR3 runs 16 residues from the cysteine to the phenylalanine. Only CDR3 DNA is held: 48 bases, read in frame from base 1.